This passage covers 21 T cell receptor beta chains from one sample sequenced in a study of T cells expressing NK-cell markers. For each CDR3 protein, TCRdb gives one entry from its re-call of the 5' RACE reads, without DNA. The sample has approximately 460,000 distinct CDR3 sequences. Sequenced input: blood T cells: a sorted CD56 or NKG2C T cell subset, CD4+ or CD8+ T cells, or bulk PBMC T cells (not recorded which). These TCRs come from a woman aged 18-69 years in good health.

This CDR3 reads CASSGSSVITDTQYF. The chain joins TRBV5-1 to TRBJ2-3; TCRdb names TRBD2, which stays unverified in the absence of DNA. CDR1 is SGHRS, CDR2 YFSETQ, per germline. The CDR3 consists of 15 residues.

The chain recombines TRBV30 with TRBJ1-2; TCRdb designates TRBD1, a call that cannot be tested without DNA. The CDR3 is made up of 13 amino acids. Germline CDR1 and CDR2: GTSNPN and SVGIG (reference sequence). This CDR3 reads CAWNKDRVDGYTF.

The rearrangement links TRBV7-2 to TRBJ2-1. CDR3 length equals 15 residues. CDR1 and CDR2 from the germline V gene are SGHTA and FQGNSA. The CDR3 loop reads CASSLAKIVGNEQFF.

CDR3 residues: CSARDIPSRGFNYGYTF. J is TRBJ1-2 and V is TRBV20-1; the TCRdb D gene call, TRBD1, has no DNA to confirm it. Germline values: CDR1 DFQATT, CDR2 SNEGSKA (reference sequence). This CDR3 is built from 17 residues.

This rearrangement joins TRBV27 to TRBJ2-3; TCRdb proposes TRBD1, but this gene call is untestable without DNA. From germline, CDR1 is MNHEY and CDR2 SMNVEV (reference sequence). The CDR3 has 15 amino acids. CDR3 in amino acids: CASSSRTGQGDTQYF.

The chain is built from TRBV20-1 and TRBJ1-6; TCRdb outputs TRBD1, but without DNA this stays unchecked. The germline CDR1 and CDR2 sequences are DFQATT and SNEGSKA (reference sequence). The CDR3 is made up of 16 amino acids. CDR3 amino acids: CSARDWGQGAWSPLHF.

V is TRBV7-2 and J is TRBJ2-6; without DNA, the TCRdb call of TRBD1 cannot be checked. The CDR3 is made up of 17 amino acids. Per germline, CDR1 SGHTA and CDR2 FQGNSA. CDR3 loop: CASSMGRINSGANVLTF.

This CDR3 is CASNQARGSSEAFF. The chain uses TRBV12-3 or TRBV12-4 and TRBJ1-1. This CDR3 region has 14 residues.

The J gene is TRBJ2-5, the V gene TRBV6-2 or TRBV6-3. Germline V gives CDR1 MNHEY, CDR2 SVGEGT. The CDR3 runs 14 residues. The CDR3: CASRRLSQGETQYF.

The chain carries TRBV5-1 and TRBJ2-5; the D call of TRBD2 rests on TCRdb alone, since no DNA is present to check it. CDR1 and CDR2 (germline): SGHRS, YFSETQ. The CDR3 runs 16 residues. The CDR3 here is CASSTRLAGTQETQYF.

The chain combines TRBV20-1 with TRBJ2-6; TCRdb proposes TRBD2, but this gene call is untestable without DNA. CDR3 length: 11 residues. The germline gives CDR1 DFQATT, CDR2 SNEGSKA (reference sequence). CDR3 protein: CSARGENVLTF.

The genes are TRBV12-3 or TRBV12-4 and TRBJ1-1. The CDR3 is made up of 13 amino acids. This CDR3 reads CASTFLANTEAFF.

The J gene is TRBJ2-4, the V gene TRBV9; the D call from TCRdb, TRBD1, cannot be confirmed without DNA. CDR3 length: 17 amino acids. Germline lookup yields CDR1 SGDLS and CDR2 YYNGEE. The CDR3 reads CASSQGGGGAAKNIQYF.

V usage is TRBV11-1 and J usage is TRBJ2-1; TCRdb's D call of TRBD1 is untestable without DNA. The germline gives CDR1 SGHAT, CDR2 FQDESV (reference sequence). The CDR3 runs to 14 residues. This CDR3 is CASSLALGANEQFF.

The chain employs TRBV27 and TRBJ1-4. There are 16 residues in the CDR3. CDR1 is MNHEY, CDR2 SMNVEV, per germline (reference sequence). This CDR3 reads CASSAALGLINEKLFF.

The V and J genes are TRBV28 and TRBJ2-4; absent DNA, TCRdb's TRBD1 call cannot be checked. This CDR3 spans 13 amino acids. Looked up from germline, CDR1 is MDHEN and CDR2 is SYDVKM. CDR3 amino acids: CASTPRALKSQYF.

The V call is TRBV12-3 or TRBV12-4, the J call TRBJ2-4; without DNA, the TCRdb call of TRBD2 cannot be checked. The CDR3 extends over 13 amino acids. The CDR3 reads CASLESGRNIQYF.

V and J are TRBV29-1 and TRBJ2-2. Per germline, CDR1 SQVTM and CDR2 ANQGSEA. This CDR3 has 12 amino acids. The CDR3 loop reads CSVGLITGELFF.

The CDR3: CASSRLAAGTTDTQYF. V gene TRBV14 combines with J gene TRBJ2-3; TCRdb indicates TRBD2, and absent DNA this call remains unverified. Germline CDR1 reads SGHDN; CDR2 reads FVKESK. This CDR3 comprises 16 residues. Together with reference TRBV14 and TRBJ2-3, the CDR3 gives the full variable domain: EAGVTQFPSHSVIEKGQTVTLRCDPISGHDNLYWYRRVMGKEIKFLLHFVKESKQDESGMPNNRFLAERTGGTYSTLKVQPAELEDSGVYFCASSRLAAGTTDTQYFGPGTRLTVL.

This chain links TRBV6-1 with TRBJ2-7; as DNA is missing, the TRBD2 call by TCRdb cannot be tested. Germline V gene data show CDR1 as MNHNS and CDR2 as SASEGT. There are 15 residues in the CDR3. The CDR3 is CASSPRADSSYEQYF.

CDR3 region: CASSLLTTEAFF. The chain uses TRBV7-8 and TRBJ1-1. The CDR3 has 12 amino acids. CDR1 SGHVS and CDR2 FQNEAQ come from the germline V gene.